One and the same sample provided the 27 T cell receptor beta chains below, sequenced in a study of blood T cell repertoires in COVID-19. Profiled with immunoSEQ multiplex PCR; TCRdb holds only in-frame clones, not every one. The repertoire includes some 300,000 clones, about nine tenths of them detected once, and 1.8% sits in the top ten. The sequencing sample was made of peripheral blood. These receptors were collected from a woman aged 25 to 39 with COVID-19, enrolled during active disease.

The chain links TRBV4-2 to TRBJ2-3, with D unresolved. V was shortened by 0 bases and J by 4 bases, with 14 bases between the two germline ends. CDR1 and CDR2 from the germline V gene are LGHNA and YNFKEQ. CDR3 length: 16 amino acids. The chain's CDR3 is CASSQDSEIAPDTQYF. In DNA, the CDR3 is TGTGCCAGCAGCCAAGATTCAGAAATAGCCCCAGATACGCAGTATTTT.

The CDR3 loop reads CASSPTAFNYGYTF. CDR3 in DNA: TGTGCCAGTAGTCCGACAGCTTTTAACTATGGCTACACCTTC. The V gene is TRBV19, the J gene TRBJ1-2; possibly TRBD1 for D (5 bases). This CDR3 has 14 amino acids. Trimming shortened V by 5 bases and J by 1 base, and 11 bases separated the two germline ends. The germline V gene has CDR1 LNHDA and CDR2 SQIVND (reference sequence).

V and J are TRBV6-4 and TRBJ1-5, with D perhaps TRBD1 (6 bases). The CDR3 is made up of 17 amino acids. V shed 5 bases and J shed 1 base, with 18 bases lying between them. Germline-derived CDR1 and CDR2 are MRHNA and SNTAGT. The CDR3 DNA follows: TGTGCCAGCAGTTCCGTAGGGGGATCAGGAAGCAATCAGCCCCAGCATTTT. It yields the protein CASSSVGGSGSNQPQHF.

The rearrangement joins TRBV7-9 to TRBJ1-1; D gene uncertain. The V end lost 5 bases, the J end lost 4 bases, and 14 bases lay between the germline ends. Germline CDR1 reads SEHNR; CDR2 reads FQNEAQ (reference sequence). The CDR3 length is 14 residues. The CDR3 is CASSERSGGTEAFF. CDR3 sequence (DNA): TGTGCCAGCAGCGAAAGGTCTGGAGGCACTGAAGCTTTCTTT.

The chain recombines TRBV6-5 with TRBJ1-1, with TRBD1 identical over 9 bases. CDR3 length: 14 residues. Germline loops: CDR1 MNHEY, CDR2 SVGAGI. V gave up 6 bases and J gave up 8 bases; unmatched junction bases: 10. CDR3 nucleotide sequence: TGTGCCAGCAGAACAGGGGGCTCGGTGGTCGAAGCTTTCTTT. It is translated as CASRTGGSVVEAFF.

Of note for this clone: This sample also contains other DNA sequences that code for the same CDR3. The chain joins TRBV6-5 to TRBJ1-5; the D is unclear. Germline-derived CDR1 and CDR2 are MNHEY and SVGAGI. This CDR3 region has 13 residues. V was trimmed by 0 bases and J by 7 bases, leaving 7 bases between them. The CDR3 DNA is TGTGCCAGCAGTTACTCTCCGGGGCAGCCCCAGCATTTT. Protein sequence: CASSYSPGQPQHF.

The chain recombines TRBV19 with TRBJ1-2; 7 nucleotides align to TRBD1. CDR3 length: 14 amino acids. Germline CDR1 LNHDA, CDR2 SQIVND (reference sequence). V trimming: 6 bases; J trimming: 8 bases; junction bases outside the gene matches: 12. The CDR3, as DNA: TGTGCCAGTAGAGCCATGGGGACAGTCGCCGGCTACACCTTC. The encoded protein is CASRAMGTVAGYTF.

The rearrangement joins TRBV5-1 to TRBJ1-1; 9 nucleotides line up with TRBD1. Germline CDR1 SGHRS, CDR2 YFSETQ. Trimming removed 3 bases from V and 4 bases from J; junction bases left unmatched: 4. The CDR3 runs to 14 residues. This CDR3 is CASSSTGGLTEAFF. DNA for the CDR3: TGCGCCAGCAGCTCCACAGGGGGCCTCACTGAAGCTTTCTTT.

The genes are TRBV4-2 and TRBJ1-4; a weak D match, TRBD1 (6 bases). The CDR3 contains 18 residues. The V gene lost 1 base and the J gene lost 8 bases, with 23 bases spanning the gap. Germline CDR1 and CDR2: LGHNA and YNFKEQ. The CDR3 spells CASSQVSITQGLHEKLFF. CDR3 sequence (DNA): TGTGCCAGCAGCCAAGTGTCAATCACCCAGGGGTTGCACGAAAAACTGTTTTTT.

The chain is built from TRBV7-6 and TRBJ2-7, with a possible D match to TRBD2 (5 bases). The CDR3 is 13 residues long. V was shortened by 0 bases and J by 3 bases, with 6 bases between the two germline ends. Germline V gene data show CDR1 as SGHVS and CDR2 as FNYEAQ. This CDR3 is CASSLARDYEQYV. The CDR3 DNA sequence: TGTGCCAGCAGCTTAGCGAGGGACTACGAGCAGTACGTC.

The V and J genes are TRBV3-1 (or the pseudogene TRBV3-2) and TRBJ1-4, with D unresolved. Trimming took off 4 bases at V and 5 bases at J, with 14 bases between the two ends. Germline CDR1 reads LGHDT; CDR2 reads YNNKEL (reference sequence). CDR3 length: 15 residues. CDR3 coding DNA: TGTGCCAGCAGCCTCCGGATGGGCGAAAATGAAAAACTGTTTTTT. Protein sequence: CASSLRMGENEKLFF.

The chain joins TRBV13 to TRBJ1-6; 7 nucleotides line up with TRBD1. The V gene's germline CDR1 is PRHDT and CDR2 FYEKMQ (reference sequence). The CDR3 spans 15 residues. The trim removed 4 bases at V and 6 bases at J, leaving 6 bases unmatched. In DNA, the CDR3 is TGTGCCAGCAGCTCTGTAGACAGGGTTAATTCACCCCTCCACTTT. Amino acid sequence: CASSSVDRVNSPLHF.

J is TRBJ2-3 and V is TRBV7-2, with D maybe TRBD1 (6 bases). Between the trimmed V and J ends, which lost 1 base and 6 bases, there was a span of 14 bases. The CDR3 totals 15 residues. Germline V lookup: CDR1 SGHTA, CDR2 FQGNSA. CDR3 DNA sequence: TGTGCCAGCAGCTTAGGTACAGGGATAGGTGATACGCAGTATTTT. Protein: CASSLGTGIGDTQYF.

J is TRBJ2-1 and V is TRBV5-4; 7 bases fit TRBD2. The germline V gene encodes CDR1 SGHNT and CDR2 YYREEE (reference sequence). The CDR3 covers 14 residues. V trimming: 4 bases; J trimming: 0 bases; junction bases outside the gene matches: 1. The CDR3 DNA sequence: TGTGCCAGCAGCACGGGAGGCTCCTACAATGAGCAGTTCTTC. Protein product: CASSTGGSYNEQFF.

CDR3 bases: TGTGCCAGCAGTTTCACCGGGACTAGTGGGGGCGAGCAGTACTTC. Translation: CASSFTGTSGGEQYF. The chain has TRBV27 and TRBJ2-7, with TRBD2 identical over 8 bases. Trimming took 3 bases from V and 6 from J; bases not matched to a gene: 10. The CDR3 contains 15 residues. Germline CDR1 MNHEY, CDR2 SMNVEV (reference sequence).

This sequence joins TRBV18 and TRBJ1-6; 8 nucleotides match TRBD1. Germline trimming cut 3 bases from V and 8 bases from J; bases unmatched to any gene: 6. Germline V gene lookup returns CDR1 KGHSH and CDR2 LQKENI. The CDR3 sequence is 15 residues long. The CDR3 bases are TGTGCCAGCTCACCGGACAGGGCCAGGGATTCACCCCTCCACTTT. Translated, it gives CASSPDRARDSPLHF.

The CDR3 here is CASHDRFEKLFF. The CDR3 nucleotides are TGTGCCAGCCATGACAGATTTGAAAAACTGTTTTTT. The chain couples TRBV19 to TRBJ1-4, with D perhaps matching TRBD1 (5 bases). Trimming cost V 9 bases and J 7 bases, with 12 bases left between them. The germline CDR1 and CDR2 sequences are LNHDA and SQIVND (reference sequence). CDR3 length: 12 residues.

The V and J genes are TRBV6-2 or TRBV6-3 and TRBJ2-1, with 10 bases matching TRBD2. The CDR3 is 14 amino acids. V lost 4 bases and J lost 8; bases outside the gene matches: 5. The germline V gene has CDR1 MNHEY and CDR2 SVGEGT. DNA of the CDR3: TGTGCCAGCAGTTTGGGACTAGCGATGGATGAGCAGTTCTTC. Translation: CASSLGLAMDEQFF.

The genes are TRBV28 and TRBJ2-7; a weak D match, TRBD2 (6 bases). The CDR3 contains 14 residues. V lost 8 bases to trimming and J lost 4 bases, with 18 bases between them. Looked up from germline, CDR1 is MDHEN and CDR2 is SYDVKM. CDR3 residues: CASSKEGRWYEQYV. Here the CDR3 DNA reads TGTGCCAGCTCTAAGGAGGGGCGTTGGTACGAGCAGTACGTC.

This clone was counted between two and nine times. The rearrangement uses TRBV5-1 and TRBJ2-7; 7 positions agree with TRBD1. With 3 bases clipped from V and 1 base from J, the junction kept 4 bases outside the gene matches. Germline V gene data show CDR1 as SGHRS and CDR2 as YFSETQ. CDR3 size: 14 residues. The DNA of the CDR3 is TGCGCCAGCAGCTGGACAGGCCAATCCTACGAGCAGTACTTC. Amino acid sequence: CASSWTGQSYEQYF.

This clone occurred a few times. V and J are TRBV19 and TRBJ2-1; 9 nucleotides line up with TRBD2. The trim removed 5 bases at V and 7 bases at J, leaving 12 bases unmatched. The CDR3 has 16 amino acids. CDR1 LNHDA and CDR2 SQIVND come from the germline V gene (reference sequence). The CDR3 DNA reads TGTGCCAGTAGTTCTCCGGGACTAGCTATAGGGAATGAGCAGTTCTTC. Translation: CASSSPGLAIGNEQFF. Drawing the rest from reference TRBV19 and TRBJ2-1, the complete variable domain is DGGITQSPKYLFRKEGQNVTLSCEQNLNHDAMYWYRQDPGQGLRLIYYSQIVNDFQKGDIAEGYSVSREKKESFPLTVTSAQKNPTAFYLCASSSPGLAIGNEQFFGPGTRLTVL.

This clone was observed once. The genes are TRBV2 and TRBJ2-3; 8 nucleotides align to TRBD2. CDR3 length: 17 amino acids. The germline V gene has CDR1 SNHLY and CDR2 FYNNEI. Trimming at V came to 1 base and at J to 0 bases, leaving 6 bases not matched to a gene. CDR3 sequence (DNA): TGTGCCAGCAGTGAAGGGGGTAGCGGGGACAGCACAGATACGCAGTATTTT. The encoded protein is CASSEGGSGDSTDTQYF.

The V call is TRBV28, the J call TRBJ1-1, with D possibly matching TRBD1 (6 bases). The germline V gene encodes CDR1 MDHEN and CDR2 SYDVKM. V was shortened by 2 bases and J by 6 bases, with 22 bases between the two germline ends. The CDR3 is made up of 17 amino acids. The CDR3 here is CASSLLSRGMITSEAFF. CDR3 DNA: TGTGCCAGCAGTTTACTTAGCAGGGGTATGATCACCTCTGAAGCTTTCTTT.

The rearrangement links TRBV6-5 to TRBJ2-7; 11 nucleotides agree with TRBD1. J lost 5 bases, V lost 5 bases, and 5 bases had no gene match. In germline, CDR1 is MNHEY, CDR2 SVGAGI. The length of the CDR3 is 14 residues. The CDR3 nucleotides read TGTGCCAGCAGTAGGGGACAGGGGGGGGACGAGCAGTACGTC. Translation gives CASSRGQGGDEQYV.

V is TRBV6-4 and J is TRBJ2-3; 10 bases agree with TRBD2. The CDR3 runs to 15 residues. V trimming: 2 bases; J trimming: 5 bases; junction bases outside the gene matches: 4. Germline lookup yields CDR1 MRHNA and CDR2 SNTAGT. This chain's CDR3 is CASSDGAGGKDTQYF. The CDR3 nucleotides read TGTGCCAGCAGTGACGGAGCGGGGGGGAAAGATACGCAGTATTTT.

CDR3 sequence reads: CASSGLNEKLFF. Here the CDR3 DNA reads TGTGCCAGCAGCGGACTTAATGAAAAACTGTTTTTT. The J gene is TRBJ1-4, the V gene TRBV11-1; the D is unclear. The CDR3 covers 12 residues. V lost 5 bases to trimming and J lost 4 bases, with 5 bases between them. The germline V gene has CDR1 SGHAT and CDR2 FQDESV (reference sequence).

This rearrangement joins TRBV5-6 to TRBJ2-3; 7 nucleotides line up with TRBD2. This CDR3 spans 15 amino acids. The V and J ends lost 4 bases and 1 base, in that order; junction bases with no gene match: 6. Germline V CDR1 and CDR2: SGHDT, YYEEEE. The CDR3 region is CASSPRGSGTDTQYF. The CDR3 nucleotides read TGTGCCAGCAGCCCGCGGGGGTCCGGCACAGATACGCAGTATTTT.